The 9 T cell receptor beta chains reported below all come from one sample, sequenced in a study of blood T cell repertoires in COVID-19. Clones were read by immunoSEQ multiplex PCR, and TCRdb kept only the in-frame ones, dropping some. The data show about 170,000 clones, with roughly 87% seen just once and 1% to 1.5% held by the top ten. The sequenced sample was PBMCs or T cells enriched from blood (not recorded which). The receptors stem from a human donor with acute COVID-19. The donor label of this sample is uncertain.

The chain recombines TRBV11-2 with TRBJ1-1; D is unresolved. The CDR3 is made up of 13 amino acids. CDR1 and CDR2 (germline): SGHAT, FQNNGV. V was trimmed by 5 bases and J by 4 bases, leaving 11 bases between them. This chain's CDR3 is CASSAVGVTEAFF. The CDR3, as DNA: TGTGCCAGCAGCGCGGTAGGTGTCACTGAAGCTTTCTTT. Using reference TRBV11-2 and TRBJ1-1 for the parts outside the CDR3, the full variable domain is EAGVAQSPRYKIIEKRQSVAFWCNPISGHATLYWYQQILGQGPKLLIQFQNNGVVDDSQLPKDRFSAERLKGVDSTLKIQPAKLEDSAVYLCASSAVGVTEAFFGQGTRLTVV.

This chain's CDR3 is CASSTYRGDTEAFF. In DNA form, the CDR3 reads TGTGCCAGCAGCACATACAGGGGTGACACTGAAGCTTTCTTT. The V gene is TRBV11-2, the J gene TRBJ1-1; 7 bases are shared with TRBD1. Germline CDR1 and CDR2: SGHAT and FQNNGV. There are 14 residues in the CDR3. V shed 5 bases and J 3 bases; nucleotides not matched to a gene: 6.

The genes are TRBV5-5 and TRBJ1-5, with D hard to call. CDR3 length: 14 amino acids. Germline-derived CDR1 and CDR2 are SGHKS and YYEKEE (reference sequence). V was pared by 2 bases and J by 1 base, with 7 bases between. The CDR3 region has the DNA TGTGCCAGCAGCTTCCGGGAGAGCAATCAGCCCCAGCATTTT. Its protein is CASSFRESNQPQHF.

The chain carries TRBV5-1 and TRBJ1-2; 8 bases agree with TRBD1. Germline V gene sequence: CDR1 SGHRS, CDR2 YFSETQ. The CDR3 length is 15 residues. Trimming cost V 1 base and J 3 bases; bases outside gene matches: 5. This CDR3 reads CASSLTAGGDYGYTF. Written as DNA, the CDR3 is TGCGCCAGCAGCTTGACGGCAGGGGGCGACTATGGCTACACCTTC.

This chain links TRBV5-1 with TRBJ2-7; D perhaps matches TRBD1 (5 bases). V lost 7 bases and J 0 bases, leaving 8 bases between the germline ends. The CDR3 loop spans 12 amino acids. Per the germline V gene, CDR1 is SGHRS and CDR2 is YFSETQ. CDR3 sequence (DNA): TGCGCCAGCGGCAGGGACTCCTACGAGCAGTACTTC. Protein sequence: CASGRDSYEQYF.

This clone occurred once. The chain links TRBV19 to TRBJ2-7, with D perhaps TRBD1 (6 bases). Germline V gene data show CDR1 as LNHDA and CDR2 as SQIVND (reference sequence). The CDR3 contains 13 residues. Trimming left V 8 bases short and J 7 bases short, with 18 bases between. CDR3 bases: TGTGCCAGTGGCCAGGGGATCGGTTGGGAGCAGTACTTC. It specifies CASGQGIGWEQYF. The full variable domain, completed using reference TRBV19 and TRBJ2-7, is DGGITQSPKYLFRKEGQNVTLSCEQNLNHDAMYWYRQDPGQGLRLIYYSQIVNDFQKGDIAEGYSVSREKKESFPLTVTSAQKNPTAFYLCASGQGIGWEQYFGPGTRLTVT.

This clone has more than one count but fewer than ten. This sequence joins TRBV7-6 and TRBJ1-2; D is uncertain. Trimming pared 3 bases from V and 8 bases from J, leaving 10 bases between. Germline V lookup: CDR1 SGHVS, CDR2 FNYEAQ. The CDR3 contains 12 residues. The CDR3 coding sequence is TGTGCCAGCAGCTTGGTCTCGGGAGGCTACACCTTC. It specifies CASSLVSGGYTF.

The V and J genes are TRBV4-1 and TRBJ1-1, with unresolved D. This CDR3 comprises 12 residues. Germline CDR1 and CDR2: MGHRA and YSYEKL. Deletions cut 1 base from V and 7 bases from J, with 7 bases between. CDR3 DNA sequence: TGCGCCAGCAGCCAAGTGGCAGATGAAGCTTTCTTT. Translation: CASSQVADEAFF.

This chain links TRBV6-2 or TRBV6-3 with TRBJ1-1; D gene unclear. This CDR3 spans 12 amino acids. V was cut by 3 bases and J by 9 bases, with 11 bases left in between. Germline values: CDR1 MNHEY, CDR2 SVGEGT. The CDR3 coding sequence is TGTGCCAGCAGTTATGGCGGGGAACAAGCTTTCTTT. Translating gives CASSYGGEQAFF.